Below, 12 T cell receptor beta chains from the same sample are listed, as sequenced in a study of shared clonotypes between healthy human individuals. The repertoire was sequenced with immunoSEQ multiplex PCR; TCRdb's copy has only in-frame clones and lacks some. In the table there are 2 million to 2.5 million clones, nearly 97% of which are singletons. The specimen sequenced was naive CD4+ T cells sorted from blood. The sample's subset: CD45RA+ positively selected. The receptors here all came from a man aged 18 to 30 in good health.

The gene calls are TRBV6-1 and TRBJ1-2; the D gene is possibly TRBD1 (6 bases). Per the germline V gene, CDR1 is MNHNS and CDR2 is SASEGT. The V end lost 3 bases, the J end lost 3 bases, and 17 bases lay between the germline ends. CDR3 length equals 16 residues. CDR3 amino acids: CASSDYYRELHYGYTF. In nucleotides, the CDR3 is TGTGCCAGCAGTGACTATTACAGGGAATTACACTATGGCTACACCTTC.

The chain uses TRBV11-2 and TRBJ1-1; no reliable D call. From germline, CDR1 is SGHAT and CDR2 FQNNGV. CDR3 length equals 11 residues. V shed 5 bases and J shed 10 bases, with 11 bases lying between them. CDR3 nucleotide sequence: TGTGCCAGCAGCCCAAAGGGAGGAGCTTTCTTT. Protein sequence: CASSPKGGAFF.

V usage is TRBV7-2 and J usage is TRBJ2-5; TRBD2 matches at 11 bases. There are 15 residues in the CDR3. CDR1 and CDR2 (germline): SGHTA, FQGNSA. The junction had 4 bases not matched to a gene; V was cut back by 5 bases and J by 2 bases. CDR3 bases: TGTGCCAGCAGCCCTAGCGGGAGGAGGCAAGAGACCCAGTACTTC. It is translated as CASSPSGRRQETQYF.

The chain recombines TRBV6-5 with TRBJ1-5; TRBD1 is a possible D gene (5 bases). V gave up 0 bases and J gave up 4 bases, with 10 bases separating them. CDR3 length equals 15 residues. The germline V gene encodes CDR1 MNHEY and CDR2 SVGAGI. CDR3 loop: CASSYSQGVNQPQHF. The CDR3 nucleotides read TGTGCCAGCAGTTACTCGCAGGGAGTGAATCAGCCCCAGCATTTT.

In its sample, this clone was seen once. The chain links TRBV4-1 to TRBJ2-1; maybe TRBD2 (7 bases). From germline, CDR1 is MGHRA and CDR2 YSYEKL. Between the trimmed V and J ends, which lost 3 bases and 5 bases, there was a span of 17 bases. This CDR3 has 16 residues. The CDR3 DNA is TGCGCCAGCAGCCACTCTAGGGGGGGAGCGGACAATGAGCAGTTCTTC. Amino acids: CASSHSRGGADNEQFF.

This chain joins TRBV6-5 and TRBJ1-1; the D gene is possibly TRBD1 (5 bases). The length of the CDR3 is 14 residues. Deletions cut 6 bases from V and 5 bases from J, with 16 bases between. Germline V CDR1 and CDR2: MNHEY, SVGAGI. The DNA of the CDR3 is TGTGCCAGCAGAAAAGCAGGGTTGGGGACTGAAGCTTTCTTT. Translated, it gives CASRKAGLGTEAFF.

This clone was picked up one time. Distinct nucleotide sequences in the sample also encode this CDR3. The V gene is TRBV5-1, the J gene TRBJ2-5, with TRBD2 as a possible D gene (6 bases). Per germline, CDR1 SGHRS and CDR2 YFSETQ. The CDR3 sequence is 13 residues long. V gave up 2 bases and J gave up 5 bases, with 10 bases separating them. The CDR3 sequence is CASSFGGGETQYF. The CDR3 DNA reads as TGCGCCAGCAGCTTCGGGGGAGGCGAGACCCAGTACTTC. The full variable domain, its missing parts supplied by reference TRBV5-1 and TRBJ2-5, is KAGVTQTPRYLIKTRGQQVTLSCSPISGHRSVSWYQQTPGQGLQFLFEYFSETQRNKGNFPGRFSGRQFSNSRSEMNVSTLELGDSALYLCASSFGGGETQYFGPGTRLLVL.

V gene TRBV7-2 combines with J gene TRBJ2-6, with TRBD2 identical over 11 bases. Germline V gene sequence: CDR1 SGHTA, CDR2 FQGNSA. The CDR3 sequence is 19 residues long. The V gene end was trimmed by 1 base and the J gene end by 3 bases; junction bases not matched to a gene: 8. The DNA for the CDR3 is TGTGCCAGCAGCTTAGGCACTAGCGGGAGTGGGTTTGGGGCCAACGTCCTGACTTTC. Protein sequence: CASSLGTSGSGFGANVLTF.

This clone came up a few times. V usage is TRBV11-2 and J usage is TRBJ1-6; D is unresolved. Germline V gene sequence: CDR1 SGHAT, CDR2 FQNNGV. The CDR3 length is 13 residues. Between the trimmed V and J ends, which lost 5 bases and 12 bases, there was a span of 14 bases. The DNA for the CDR3 is TGTGCCAGCAGCCCCCAGGTGGGAGGACCCCTCCACTTT. Translating it yields CASSPQVGGPLHF.

J is TRBJ1-1 and V is TRBV9; 7 nucleotides agree with TRBD1. The CDR3 runs to 15 residues. Trimming took 4 bases from V and 4 from J; bases not matched to a gene: 10. Germline assignment: CDR1 SGDLS and CDR2 YYNGEE. This CDR3 is CASSLLTGTSTEAFF. CDR3 bases: TGTGCCAGCAGCCTACTGACAGGGACAAGCACTGAAGCTTTCTTT.

The count of this clone is one. This chain uses TRBV30 with TRBJ2-2, with D perhaps matching TRBD2 (5 bases). CDR3 length: 13 residues. The germline V gene has CDR1 GTSNPN and CDR2 SVGIG (reference sequence). V lost 0 bases and J lost 7, with 9 bases in between. The CDR3 DNA sequence: TGTGCCTGGAGTGTACAGAGCGGCGGGGAGCTGTTTTTT. Amino acids: CAWSVQSGGELFF.

Details on this clone: Other DNA variants within this sample encode the same CDR3. The chain combines TRBV7-9 with TRBJ2-2; D not resolved. V lost 0 bases to trimming and J lost 1 base, with 3 bases between them. In germline, CDR1 is SEHNR, CDR2 FQNEAQ (reference sequence). CDR3 length: 14 amino acids. The CDR3, as DNA: TGTGCCAGCAGCTTAGCGGTGAACACCGGGGAGCTGTTTTTT. The encoded protein is CASSLAVNTGELFF.